This T cell receptor beta chain derives from a study of shared clonotypes between healthy human individuals. Whole-study context: Samples came from a couple of female and a few male donors aged 18 to 49.

In the naive CD8 group, cells lacked CD45RO and were positively selected for CCR7, so terminally differentiated effector memory CD45RA+ cells were left out. Study-wide results and caveats: Against clonotypes common to all four donors, non-shared ones had lower generation probabilities. Limitation of the genetic and exposure-history diversity represented came from the few donors.

V shed 5 bases and J 5 bases; nucleotides not matched to a gene: 14. Germline CDR1 reads LNHDA; CDR2 reads SQIVND (reference sequence). The CDR3 loop spans 17 amino acids. The assay was immunoSEQ multiplex PCR, and TCRdb's table has in-frame clones only and misses some. This table has hundreds of thousands of clones, 90% to 95% appearing once. Remarks on this clone: Its specificity is unknown.

V usage is TRBV19 and J usage is TRBJ2-2, with 7 bases matching TRBD1. This clonotype was sampled from a woman between 25 and 40 years old in good health. What was sequenced was naive CD8+ T cells sorted from blood. DNA of the CDR3: TGTGCCAGTAGTCCCAGCCCCCGACAGGGATGGACCGGGGAGCTGTTTTTT. This codes for CASSPSPRQGWTGELFF.